The source of this T cell receptor (beta chain) is a study of cytomegalovirus exposure and HLA in healthy donors. Regarding this clone: Antigen: not known.

General study points: There were some public TCRs occurring in many donors, but most TCR sequences were rare. Earlier findings revealed that most TCR beta V segments proved productive either about 90% or about 30% of the time.

PCR was performed using 60 Vbeta and 13 Jbeta primers. Profiled with immunoSEQ multiplex PCR; TCRdb holds only in-frame clones, not every one. Of roughly 180,000 clones listed, around 80% were seen once; the top ten hold about 1.5%. The source of this sequence is a woman in her twenties or thirties in good health and CMV-seropositive. Sequencing was performed on PBMCs.

CDR3 sequence (DNA): TGTGCCAGCTCACCAGCGGGGGTGGACGGCTACACCTTC. It is translated as CASSPAGVDGYTF. The gene calls are TRBV18 and TRBJ1-2, with D possibly matching TRBD1 (5 bases). This CDR3 region has 13 residues. CDR1 and CDR2 from the germline V gene are KGHSH and LQKENI. Trimming left V 2 bases short and J 8 bases short, with 12 bases between. Full variable domain (remainder filled in from reference TRBV18 and TRBJ1-2): NAGVMQNPRHLVRRRGQEARLRCSPMKGHSHVYWYRQLPEEGLKFMVYLQKENIIDESGMPKERFSAEFPKEGPSILRIQQVVRGDSAAYFCASSPAGVDGYTFGSGTRLTVV.